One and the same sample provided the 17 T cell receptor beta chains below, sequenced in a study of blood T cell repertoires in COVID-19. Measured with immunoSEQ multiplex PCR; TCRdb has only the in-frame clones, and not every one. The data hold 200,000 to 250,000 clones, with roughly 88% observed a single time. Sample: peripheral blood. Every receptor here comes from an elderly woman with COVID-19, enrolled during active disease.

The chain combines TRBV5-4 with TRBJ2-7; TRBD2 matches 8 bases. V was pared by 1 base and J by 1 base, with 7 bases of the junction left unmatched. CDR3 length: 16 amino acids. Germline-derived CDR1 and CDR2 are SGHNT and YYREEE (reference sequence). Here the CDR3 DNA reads TGTGCCAGCAGCTTGAGCTCAGGACTAGCTTCCTACGAGCAGTACTTC. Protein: CASSLSSGLASYEQYF.

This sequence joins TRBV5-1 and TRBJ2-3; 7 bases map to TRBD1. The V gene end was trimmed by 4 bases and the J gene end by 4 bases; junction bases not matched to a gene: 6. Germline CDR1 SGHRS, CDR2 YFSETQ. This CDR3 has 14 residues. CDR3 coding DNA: TGCGCCAGCAGCCGGAACAGGGGCGCAGATACGCAGTATTTT. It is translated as CASSRNRGADTQYF.

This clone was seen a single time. The CDR3 spells CATMRPPPQETQYF. CDR3 coding DNA: TGTGCCACCATGAGGCCGCCACCCCAAGAGACCCAGTACTTC. This chain joins TRBV10-3 and TRBJ2-5, with no clear D. The germline CDR1 and CDR2 sequences are ENHRY and SYGVKD. The V and J ends lost 10 bases and 1 base respectively, with 16 bases between them. The CDR3 totals 14 residues.

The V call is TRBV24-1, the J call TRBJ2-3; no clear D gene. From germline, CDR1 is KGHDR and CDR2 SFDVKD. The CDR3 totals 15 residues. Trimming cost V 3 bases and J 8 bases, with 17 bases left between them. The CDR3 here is CATSDPIKSSGTQYF. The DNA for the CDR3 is TGTGCCACCAGTGATCCGATCAAGAGCTCCGGTACGCAGTATTTT.

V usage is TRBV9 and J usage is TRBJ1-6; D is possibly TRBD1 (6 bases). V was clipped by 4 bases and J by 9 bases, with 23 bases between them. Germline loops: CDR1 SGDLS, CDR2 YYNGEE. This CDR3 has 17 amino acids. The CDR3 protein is CASSPTVGGLGGSPLHF. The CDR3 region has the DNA TGTGCCAGCAGCCCCACTGTGGGGGGGCTTGGAGGTTCACCCCTCCACTTT.

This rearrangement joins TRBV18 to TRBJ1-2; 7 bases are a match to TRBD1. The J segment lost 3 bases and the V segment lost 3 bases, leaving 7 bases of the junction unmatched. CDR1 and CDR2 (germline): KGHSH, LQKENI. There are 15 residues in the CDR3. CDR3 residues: CASSPTGIGDYGYTF. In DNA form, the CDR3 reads TGTGCCAGCTCACCGACAGGGATTGGAGACTATGGCTACACCTTC.

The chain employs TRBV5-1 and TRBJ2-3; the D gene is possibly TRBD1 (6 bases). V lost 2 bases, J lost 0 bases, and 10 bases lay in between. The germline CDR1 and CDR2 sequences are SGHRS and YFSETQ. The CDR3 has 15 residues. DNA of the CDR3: TGCGCCAGCAGCTTACAGGGTCACAGCACAGATACGCAGTATTTT. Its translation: CASSLQGHSTDTQYF.

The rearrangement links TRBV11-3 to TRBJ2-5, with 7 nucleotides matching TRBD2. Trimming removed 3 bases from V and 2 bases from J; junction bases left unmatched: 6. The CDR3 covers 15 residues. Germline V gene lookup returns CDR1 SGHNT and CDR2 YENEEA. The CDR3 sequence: CASSFTGTTQETQYF. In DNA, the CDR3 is TGTGCCAGCAGCTTCACCGGGACTACACAAGAGACCCAGTACTTC.

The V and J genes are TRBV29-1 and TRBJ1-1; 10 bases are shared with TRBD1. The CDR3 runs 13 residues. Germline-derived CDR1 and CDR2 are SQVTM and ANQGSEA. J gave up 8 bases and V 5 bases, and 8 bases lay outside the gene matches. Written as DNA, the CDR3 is TGCAGCGTTTGGCCCGCGACAGGGGGCGAAGCTTTCTTT. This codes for CSVWPATGGEAFF.

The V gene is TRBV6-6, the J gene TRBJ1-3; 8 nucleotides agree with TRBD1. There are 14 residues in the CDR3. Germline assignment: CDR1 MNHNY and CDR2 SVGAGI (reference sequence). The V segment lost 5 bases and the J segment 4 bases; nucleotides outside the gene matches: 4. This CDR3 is CASSSGQGGNTIYF. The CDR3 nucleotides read TGTGCCAGCAGTAGCGGACAGGGAGGAAACACCATATATTTT.

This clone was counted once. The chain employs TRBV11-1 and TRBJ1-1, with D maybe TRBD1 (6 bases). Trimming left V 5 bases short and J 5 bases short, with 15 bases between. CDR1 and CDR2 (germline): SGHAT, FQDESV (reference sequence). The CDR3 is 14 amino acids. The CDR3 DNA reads TGTGCCAGCAGCCCTCAGAGGGGGGGAACTGAAGCTTTCTTT. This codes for CASSPQRGGTEAFF.

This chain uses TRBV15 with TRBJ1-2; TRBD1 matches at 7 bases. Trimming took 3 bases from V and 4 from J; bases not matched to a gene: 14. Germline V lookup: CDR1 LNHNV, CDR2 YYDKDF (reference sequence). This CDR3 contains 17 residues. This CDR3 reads CATSSSSRDSGFYGYTF. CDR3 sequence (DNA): TGTGCCACCAGCAGCAGTTCCCGGGACAGCGGGTTCTATGGCTACACCTTC. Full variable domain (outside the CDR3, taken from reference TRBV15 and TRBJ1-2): DAMVIQNPRYQVTQFGKPVTLSCSQTLNHNVMYWYQQKSSQAPKLLFHYYDKDFNNEADTPDNFQSRRPNTSFCFLDIRSPGLGDTAMYLCATSSSSRDSGFYGYTFGSGTRLTVV.

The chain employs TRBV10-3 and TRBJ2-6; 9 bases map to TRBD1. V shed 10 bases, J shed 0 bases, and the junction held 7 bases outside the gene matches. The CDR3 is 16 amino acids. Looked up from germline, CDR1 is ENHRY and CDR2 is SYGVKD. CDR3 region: CATLGQGSSGANVLTF. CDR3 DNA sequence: TGTGCCACGCTAGGACAGGGGAGCTCTGGGGCCAACGTCCTGACTTTC.

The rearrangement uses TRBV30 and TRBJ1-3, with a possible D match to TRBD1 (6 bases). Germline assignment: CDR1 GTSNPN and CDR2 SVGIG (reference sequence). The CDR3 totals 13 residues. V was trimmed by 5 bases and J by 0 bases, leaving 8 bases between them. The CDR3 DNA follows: TGTGCCTGGGAGGGGGACTCTGGAAACACCATATATTTT. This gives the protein CAWEGDSGNTIYF.

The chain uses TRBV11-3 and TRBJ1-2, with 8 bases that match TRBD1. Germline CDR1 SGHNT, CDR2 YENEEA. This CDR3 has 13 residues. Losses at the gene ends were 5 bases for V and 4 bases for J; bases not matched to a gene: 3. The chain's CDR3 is CASSRGQGYGYTF. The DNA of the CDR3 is TGTGCCAGCAGCCGAGGACAGGGCTATGGCTACACCTTC.

Here the CDR3 DNA reads TGTGCCAGTAGCACGACAGGCCAAGAGACCCAGTACTTC. This encodes CASSTTGQETQYF. V is TRBV19 and J is TRBJ2-5, with a weak D call TRBD1 (6 bases). This CDR3 is built from 13 residues. The V gene lost 6 bases and the J gene lost 1 base, with 9 bases spanning the gap. Per germline, CDR1 LNHDA and CDR2 SQIVND (reference sequence).

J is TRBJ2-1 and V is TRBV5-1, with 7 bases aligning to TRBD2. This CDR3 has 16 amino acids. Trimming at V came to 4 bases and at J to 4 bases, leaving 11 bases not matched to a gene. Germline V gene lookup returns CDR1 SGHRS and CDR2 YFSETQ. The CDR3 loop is CASSGSSSGLYNEQFF. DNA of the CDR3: TGCGCCAGCAGCGGATCCTCTAGCGGCCTATACAATGAGCAGTTCTTC.